This T cell receptor beta chain was documented in a study of T cells in Graves' hyperthyroidism and ophthalmopathy. Study-wide results and limits: Most expanded thyroid clonotypes above 0.001 also appeared in blood.

As to this clonotype: Its specificity is unknown.

Uncontrolled infection, other autoimmune disease, pregnancy or lactation disqualified patients from enrolment. J lost 9 bases, V lost 6 bases, and 7 bases had no gene match. CDR3 length equals 13 residues. Germline CDR1 is DFQATT and CDR2 is SNEGSKA (reference sequence). RNA transcripts were the template for amplifying TCR beta CDR3 regions. HTBI primers were the set used in a first-round RT-PCR of the TCR CDR3. TCRdb reprocessed the multiplex PCR reads with MiXCR, giving one entry per CDR3 protein. This sample has 480,000 or so distinct CDR3 sequences, with 46% found just once. The chain couples TRBV20-1 to TRBJ1-6; TRBD1 agrees at 8 bases. This clonotype originated in an adult woman with Graves' disease, either hyperthyroidism or ophthalmopathy (not recorded which). The specimen was peripheral blood or thyroid tissue (not recorded which). The CDR3 sequence: CSAGGTGSSPLHF. The DNA for the CDR3 is TGCAGTGCCGGGGGGACAGGAAGTTCACCCCTCCACTTT.